This T cell receptor (beta chain) came from a study of T cell responses to AZD1222 COVID-19 vaccine. Comments on this clone: Antigen specificity is unknown.

Generated by immunoSEQ multiplex PCR, the TCRdb table keeps only in-frame clones and is missing some. The profile shows tens of thousands of clones, around 93% of them singletons. Second doses at about 4 or about 12 weeks were pooled. Trimming removed 1 base from V and 6 bases from J, with 13 bases in between. Germline V gives CDR1 SGHTA, CDR2 FQGTGA. CDR3 length equals 15 residues. Study-level findings and limits: Spike was spanned by vaccine-associated CD4 TCRs, which were dominant at 160-218 and 743-854.

This TCR was sampled from an adult who received the AZD1222 COVID-19 vaccine. This rearrangement joins TRBV7-3 to TRBJ2-1; tentatively, D is TRBD1 (6 bases). The sequenced sample was peripheral blood, obtained 28 days after the second AZD1222 dose. The chain's CDR3 is CASSLMVGAGNEQFF. The CDR3 DNA sequence: TGTGCCAGCAGCTTAATGGTGGGGGCGGGCAATGAGCAGTTCTTC.